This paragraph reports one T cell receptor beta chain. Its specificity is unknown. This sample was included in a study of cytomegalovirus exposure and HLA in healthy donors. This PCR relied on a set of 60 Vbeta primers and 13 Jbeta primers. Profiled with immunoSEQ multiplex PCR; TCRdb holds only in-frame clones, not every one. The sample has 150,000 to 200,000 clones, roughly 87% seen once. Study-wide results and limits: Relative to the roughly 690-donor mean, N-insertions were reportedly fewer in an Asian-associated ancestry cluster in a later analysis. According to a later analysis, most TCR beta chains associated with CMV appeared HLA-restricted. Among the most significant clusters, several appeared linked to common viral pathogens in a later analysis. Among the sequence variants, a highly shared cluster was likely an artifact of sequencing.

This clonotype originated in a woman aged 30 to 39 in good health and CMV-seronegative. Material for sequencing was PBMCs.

CDR3 sequence: CASSYRRGQGNTIYF. CDR3 DNA: TGTGCCAGCAGTTACAGGAGGGGACAGGGAAACACCATATATTTT. The chain is built from TRBV6-6 and TRBJ1-3, with 7 bases fitting TRBD1. V dropped 2 bases and J dropped 4; count of bases not matched to a gene: 5. The CDR3 has 15 amino acids. Germline CDR1 MNHNY, CDR2 SVGAGI (reference sequence).